The text below deals with one T cell receptor beta chain. Its antigen is unknown. Sequenced by immunoSEQ multiplex PCR; TCRdb stores in-frame clones only, minus some. This sample has tens of thousands of clones, with around 90% found just once. These data belong to a study of cytomegalovirus exposure and HLA in healthy donors. Study results and caveats: Reports indicated that the classifier achieved high specificity and sensitivity in diagnosing cytomegalovirus status. In vitro data verified a few CMV-associated chains as specific for CMV antigens.

Per germline, CDR1 SGHTA and CDR2 FQGTGA. V was pared by 0 bases and J by 7 bases, with 19 bases between. The CDR3 contains 17 residues. This sequence was found in a young man in good health and CMV-seronegative. Input material: PBMCs. This chain connects TRBV7-3 to TRBJ2-1; D perhaps matches TRBD2 (6 bases). CDR3 coding DNA: TGTGCCAGCAGCTTAACGGGGGGATTGGACCATACTAATGAGCAGTTCTTC. Encoded protein: CASSLTGGLDHTNEQFF.